This passage covers 8 T cell receptor beta chains from one sample sequenced in a study of blood T cell repertoires in COVID-19 (dated by TCRdb to about 2020). Library prep was done by the immunoSEQ multiplex PCR assay. Entries here come from immuneACCESS through TCRdb and include only in-frame sequences with V and J called. Some clones fail to appear in such tables; in the studies checked, an unresolved V gene covers under half of the shortfall, and the cause of the remainder is unknown. This sample lists around 250,000 clones; roughly 84% were detected once. 1.5% to 1.7% of the sample is taken by the ten largest. The sequenced sample was peripheral blood. The origin of the receptors is a woman aged 35 to 49 who had recovered from COVID-19.

This clone was counted once. This chain joins TRBV6-5 and TRBJ1-2, with 7 bases identical to TRBD1. J was trimmed by 8 bases and V by 11 bases; bases with no gene match: 14. Germline V lookup: CDR1 MNHEY, CDR2 SVGAGI. CDR3 length equals 13 residues. The CDR3 nucleotides read TGTGCCGCTACAGGGGCTCCCTCGAGAGGCTACACCTTC. Protein product: CAATGAPSRGYTF.

The chain is built from TRBV15 and TRBJ2-7; 9 positions match TRBD1. Trimming cost V 1 base and J 4 bases; bases outside gene matches: 8. The germline CDR1 and CDR2 sequences are LNHNV and YYDKDF (reference sequence). The CDR3 runs to 16 residues. CDR3 residues: CATSRGAGQGRYEQYF. The CDR3 bases are TGTGCCACCAGCAGAGGGGCTGGACAGGGGAGGTACGAGCAGTACTTC.

The chain uses TRBV5-6 and TRBJ2-1, with 7 bases fitting TRBD1. The ends lost 2 bases at V and 3 bases at J; junction bases unmatched: 5. Germline-derived CDR1 and CDR2 are SGHDT and YYEEEE. CDR3 length: 15 residues. The CDR3 nucleotides read TGTGCCAGCAGCTTCTCCCCAGGGGGCTACAATGAGCAGTTCTTC. It translates to CASSFSPGGYNEQFF.

The chain couples TRBV18 to TRBJ2-5; TRBD1 aligns across 9 bases. Germline-derived CDR1 and CDR2 are KGHSH and LQKENI. V trimming: 3 bases; J trimming: 1 base; junction bases outside the gene matches: 6. The CDR3 contains 16 residues. The CDR3 nucleotides read TGTGCCAGCTCACCGCCGGGACAGGGTGGCCAAGAGACCCAGTACTTC. It encodes CASSPPGQGGQETQYF.

In DNA, the CDR3 is TGTGCCAGCAGCTTGGACAGGGATACTCAGCCCCAGCATTTT. Translated: CASSLDRDTQPQHF. The gene calls are TRBV5-4 and TRBJ1-5; D is possibly TRBD1 (6 bases). V lost 0 bases to trimming and J lost 6 bases, with 10 bases between them. From germline, CDR1 is SGHNT and CDR2 YYREEE (reference sequence). This CDR3 comprises 14 residues. The whole variable domain, remainder taken from reference TRBV5-4 and TRBJ1-5, is ETGVTQSPTHLIKTRGQQVTLRCSSQSGHNTVSWYQQALGQGPQFIFQYYREEENGRGNFPPRFSGLQFPNYSSELNVNALELDDSALYLCASSLDRDTQPQHFGDGTRLSIL.

V gene TRBV5-5 combines with J gene TRBJ1-1; weak D call: TRBD1 (6 bases). The germline CDR1 and CDR2 sequences are SGHKS and YYEKEE (reference sequence). This CDR3 comprises 14 residues. Trimming cost V 2 bases and J 1 base, with 9 bases left between them. CDR3 amino acids: CASSFRGQNTEAFF. As DNA, the CDR3 is TGTGCCAGCAGCTTCAGGGGCCAGAACACTGAAGCTTTCTTT.

The V and J genes are TRBV11-2 and TRBJ2-2; a weak D match, TRBD1 (5 bases). Trimming pared 3 bases from V and 4 bases from J, leaving 9 bases between. The CDR3 runs to 14 residues. Germline V gene data show CDR1 as SGHAT and CDR2 as FQNNGV. For the CDR3, the DNA is TGTGCCAGCAGCTTCGACAGCTCCACCGGGGAGCTGTTTTTT. It codes for CASSFDSSTGELFF.

This chain connects TRBV2 to TRBJ2-6, with a tentative D call TRBD2 (5 bases). V lost 4 bases, J lost 0 bases, and 7 bases lay in between. CDR3 size: 15 residues. Germline V gives CDR1 SNHLY, CDR2 FYNNEI. DNA of the CDR3: TGTGCCAGCAGTGTCGGGAACTCTGGGGCCAACGTCCTGACTTTC. Its protein product is CASSVGNSGANVLTF.